Listed below are T cell receptor beta chains from one sample, sequenced in a study of blood T cell repertoires in COVID-19. Repertoires were generated with immunoSEQ multiplex PCR, while TCRdb's copy carries only in-frame clones and drops some. The sample holds about 360,000 clones, roughly 90% seen once. The sample consisted of peripheral blood. The origin of the receptors is a woman in her sixties with COVID-19, enrolled during active disease. The CDR3 runs from the conserved cysteine through the conserved F or W. Fields, in order: J gene, D gene, clone size, V gene, CDR3 protein, CDR3 DNA. The D gene is left open where the match is weak. Clone size is shown for a subset of rows, as once, few, many or a class of expanded clone.

J gene: TRBJ2-3; D gene: -; clone size: -; V gene: TRBV15; CDR3 protein: CATSYRVTDTQYF; CDR3 DNA: TGTGCCACCAGTTACAGGGTCACAGATACGCAGTATTTT
J gene: TRBJ2-5; D gene: TRBD1; clone size: -; V gene: TRBV7-2; CDR3 protein: CASSFRTGVGETQYF; CDR3 DNA: TGTGCCAGCAGCTTCCGGACAGGGGTTGGGGAGACCCAGTACTTC
J gene: TRBJ1-2; D gene: -; clone size: -; V gene: TRBV7-2; CDR3 protein: CASSLAQNYGYTF; CDR3 DNA: TGTGCCAGCAGCTTAGCCCAGAACTATGGCTACACCTTC
J gene: TRBJ1-1; D gene: TRBD1; clone size: -; V gene: TRBV9; CDR3 protein: CASSNGQGNKAFF; CDR3 DNA: TGTGCCAGCAGCAACGGACAGGGGAATAAAGCTTTCTTT
J gene: TRBJ1-1; D gene: -; clone size: -; V gene: TRBV9; CDR3 protein: CASSVGGAMNTEAFF; CDR3 DNA: TGTGCCAGCAGCGTAGGGGGAGCGATGAACACTGAAGCTTTCTTT
J gene: TRBJ2-7; D gene: -; clone size: -; V gene: TRBV18; CDR3 protein: CASSPRTGSEQYF; CDR3 DNA: TGTGCCAGCTCACCCCGTACAGGGAGTGAGCAGTACTTC
J gene: TRBJ1-1; D gene: TRBD1; clone size: -; V gene: TRBV7-3; CDR3 protein: CASSPKGQGGTEAFF; CDR3 DNA: TGTGCCAGCAGCCCAAAGGGACAGGGAGGCACTGAAGCTTTCTTT
J gene: TRBJ2-7; D gene: TRBD1; clone size: -; V gene: TRBV9; CDR3 protein: CASSSRSGGGYEQYF; CDR3 DNA: TGTGCCAGCAGCTCAAGATCAGGGGGCGGCTACGAGCAGTACTTC
J gene: TRBJ1-3; D gene: TRBD1; clone size: -; V gene: TRBV5-5; CDR3 protein: CASTTGGAGSGNTIYF; CDR3 DNA: TGTGCCAGCACCACAGGGGGCGCCGGCTCTGGAAACACCATATATTTT
J gene: TRBJ1-1; D gene: -; clone size: once; V gene: TRBV4-2; CDR3 protein: CASSQDSGTEAFF; CDR3 DNA: TGTGCCAGCAGCCAAGATAGTGGCACTGAAGCTTTCTTT
J gene: TRBJ2-3; D gene: -; clone size: -; V gene: TRBV6-5; CDR3 protein: CASAGDTQYF; CDR3 DNA: TGTGCCAGCGCAGGAGATACGCAGTATTTT
J gene: TRBJ1-1; D gene: -; clone size: -; V gene: TRBV7-3; CDR3 protein: CASSFQALNTEAFF; CDR3 DNA: TGTGCCAGCAGCTTTCAGGCCCTGAACACTGAAGCTTTCTTT
J gene: TRBJ2-5; D gene: -; clone size: -; V gene: TRBV2; CDR3 protein: CASSDGRDQETQYF; CDR3 DNA: TGTGCCAGCAGTGACGGCAGGGACCAAGAGACCCAGTACTTC
J gene: TRBJ2-7; D gene: -; clone size: -; V gene: TRBV7-2; CDR3 protein: CASSRSGGSYEQYF; CDR3 DNA: TGTGCCAGCAGCCGTAGCGGAGGATCCTACGAGCAGTACTTC
J gene: TRBJ1-1; D gene: -; clone size: few; V gene: TRBV3-1/TRBV3-2; CDR3 protein: CASSQIGRANTEAFF; CDR3 DNA: TGTGCCAGCAGCCAAATTGGGAGAGCGAACACTGAAGCTTTCTTT
J gene: TRBJ2-1; D gene: -; clone size: -; V gene: TRBV29-1; CDR3 protein: CSSEGGSSYNEQFF; CDR3 DNA: TGCAGTTCTGAGGGGGGGAGCTCCTACAATGAGCAGTTCTTC
J gene: TRBJ1-6; D gene: TRBD1; clone size: -; V gene: TRBV3-1/TRBV3-2; CDR3 protein: CASSETPGQGHSPLHF; CDR3 DNA: TGTGCCAGCAGCGAAACCCCGGGACAGGGGCATTCACCCCTCCACTTT
J gene: TRBJ1-2; D gene: -; clone size: once; V gene: TRBV9; CDR3 protein: CASSTGINGYTF; CDR3 DNA: TGTGCCAGCAGTACAGGGATCAATGGCTACACCTTC
J gene: TRBJ1-3; D gene: -; clone size: -; V gene: TRBV4-3; CDR3 protein: CASSQLRQNTIYF; CDR3 DNA: TGCGCCAGCAGCCAACTCCGTCAGAACACCATATATTTT
J gene: TRBJ1-5; D gene: -; clone size: -; V gene: TRBV19; CDR3 protein: CASSISYQPQHF; CDR3 DNA: TGTGCCAGTAGTATCAGTTATCAGCCCCAGCATTTT
J gene: TRBJ2-2; D gene: TRBD2; clone size: -; V gene: TRBV7-7; CDR3 protein: CASSSGTSGGSGELFF; CDR3 DNA: TGTGCCAGCAGCTCCGGGACTAGCGGGGGGTCAGGGGAGCTGTTTTTT
J gene: TRBJ2-1; D gene: -; clone size: -; V gene: TRBV21-1; CDR3 protein: CASSKGGEDNEQFF; CDR3 DNA: TGTGCCAGCAGCAAAGGCGGGGAAGACAATGAGCAGTTCTTC
J gene: TRBJ2-7; D gene: -; clone size: -; V gene: TRBV9; CDR3 protein: CASSVSSAKDEQYF; CDR3 DNA: TGTGCCAGCAGCGTCTCTAGCGCAAAGGACGAGCAGTACTTC
J gene: TRBJ1-3; D gene: TRBD1; clone size: -; V gene: TRBV3-1/TRBV3-2; CDR3 protein: CASSQADRGRNTIYF; CDR3 DNA: TGTGCCAGCAGCCAGGCGGACAGGGGGAGAAACACCATATATTTT
J gene: TRBJ1-1; D gene: TRBD1; clone size: -; V gene: TRBV6-5; CDR3 protein: CASSPATGVTEAFF; CDR3 DNA: TGTGCCAGCAGTCCCGCGACAGGGGTCACTGAAGCTTTCTTT
J gene: TRBJ2-2; D gene: TRBD2; clone size: -; V gene: TRBV3-1/TRBV3-2; CDR3 protein: CASSLPRSRGGTGELFF; CDR3 DNA: TGTGCCAGCAGCCTCCCGCGGAGTCGGGGGGGCACCGGGGAGCTGTTTTTT
J gene: TRBJ1-1; D gene: -; clone size: -; V gene: TRBV19; CDR3 protein: CASSIAPQVRAEAFF; CDR3 DNA: TGTGCCAGTAGTATTGCTCCACAGGTTCGGGCTGAAGCTTTCTTT
J gene: TRBJ2-1; D gene: -; clone size: -; V gene: TRBV7-6; CDR3 protein: CASSLGSQGPLQFF; CDR3 DNA: TGTGCCAGCAGCTTAGGGTCTCAGGGCCCCCTACAGTTCTTC
J gene: TRBJ1-1; D gene: -; clone size: -; V gene: TRBV6-4; CDR3 protein: CASSDTGNTEAFF; CDR3 DNA: TGTGCCAGCAGCGATACAGGGAACACTGAAGCTTTCTTT
J gene: TRBJ1-4; D gene: -; clone size: -; V gene: TRBV19; CDR3 protein: CASSIFGDKLFF; CDR3 DNA: TGTGCCAGTAGTATTTTCGGGGATAAACTGTTTTTT
J gene: TRBJ2-5; D gene: -; clone size: few; V gene: TRBV5-1; CDR3 protein: CASSLQGRQETQYF; CDR3 DNA: TGCGCCAGCAGCTTGCAGGGTCGCCAAGAGACCCAGTACTTC
J gene: TRBJ2-3; D gene: -; clone size: -; V gene: TRBV3-1/TRBV3-2; CDR3 protein: CASSPLRGSSTDTQYF; CDR3 DNA: TGTGCCAGCAGCCCACTTCGGGGGAGTAGCACAGATACGCAGTATTTT
J gene: TRBJ1-2; D gene: TRBD1; clone size: -; V gene: TRBV7-9; CDR3 protein: CASSLEPRGPVGGYTF; CDR3 DNA: TGTGCCAGCAGCCTAGAGCCCAGGGGGCCGGTGGGTGGCTACACCTTC
J gene: TRBJ1-2; D gene: -; clone size: once; V gene: TRBV5-1; CDR3 protein: CASSLVAGGGGGYTF; CDR3 DNA: TGCGCCAGCAGCTTGGTAGCAGGTGGAGGAGGAGGCTACACCTTC
J gene: TRBJ1-4; D gene: -; clone size: -; V gene: TRBV7-2; CDR3 protein: CASSPSGSLGEKLFF; CDR3 DNA: TGTGCCAGCAGCCCCAGTGGGAGTCTGGGTGAAAAACTGTTTTTT
J gene: TRBJ2-2; D gene: -; clone size: -; V gene: TRBV14; CDR3 protein: CATRPGHGELFF; CDR3 DNA: TGTGCCACCAGGCCGGGTCACGGGGAGCTGTTTTTT
J gene: TRBJ1-4; D gene: TRBD1; clone size: -; V gene: TRBV13; CDR3 protein: CASSRPGTGDEKLFF; CDR3 DNA: TGTGCCAGCAGCAGACCCGGGACAGGGGATGAAAAACTGTTTTTT
J gene: TRBJ2-2; D gene: -; clone size: -; V gene: TRBV5-1; CDR3 protein: CASSLNEGGELFF; CDR3 DNA: TGCGCCAGCAGCTTAAACGAGGGCGGGGAGCTGTTTTTT
J gene: TRBJ2-5; D gene: TRBD2; clone size: once; V gene: TRBV13; CDR3 protein: CASSLEWTSGIRGKETQYF; CDR3 DNA: TGTGCCAGCAGCTTAGAATGGACTAGCGGGATTAGGGGGAAAGAGACCCAGTACTTC
J gene: TRBJ1-2; D gene: TRBD1; clone size: many; V gene: TRBV30; CDR3 protein: CALSDRETYGYTF; CDR3 DNA: TGTGCCTTGTCGGACAGGGAAACCTATGGCTACACCTTC
J gene: TRBJ2-2; D gene: -; clone size: -; V gene: TRBV28; CDR3 protein: CASSKLSYGDTGELFF; CDR3 DNA: TGTGCCAGCAGCAAGCTATCGTACGGGGATACCGGGGAGCTGTTTTTT
J gene: TRBJ2-6; D gene: -; clone size: -; V gene: TRBV19; CDR3 protein: CASSIGAGSTANVLTF; CDR3 DNA: TGTGCCAGTAGTATAGGGGCAGGGTCGACAGCCAACGTCCTGACTTTC